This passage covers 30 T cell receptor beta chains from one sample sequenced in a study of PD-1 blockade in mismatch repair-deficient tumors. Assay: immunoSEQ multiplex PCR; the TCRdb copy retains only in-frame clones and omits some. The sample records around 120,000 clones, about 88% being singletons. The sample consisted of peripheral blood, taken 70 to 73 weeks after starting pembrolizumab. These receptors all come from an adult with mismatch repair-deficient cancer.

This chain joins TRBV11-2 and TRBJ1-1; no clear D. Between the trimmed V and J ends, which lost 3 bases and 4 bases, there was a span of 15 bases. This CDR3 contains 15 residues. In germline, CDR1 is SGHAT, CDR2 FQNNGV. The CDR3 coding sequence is TGTGCCAGCAGCTTGGCCAGCTCCACAATCACTGAAGCTTTCTTT. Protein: CASSLASSTITEAFF. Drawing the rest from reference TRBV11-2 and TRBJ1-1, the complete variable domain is EAGVAQSPRYKIIEKRQSVAFWCNPISGHATLYWYQQILGQGPKLLIQFQNNGVVDDSQLPKDRFSAERLKGVDSTLKIQPAKLEDSAVYLCASSLASSTITEAFFGQGTRLTVV.

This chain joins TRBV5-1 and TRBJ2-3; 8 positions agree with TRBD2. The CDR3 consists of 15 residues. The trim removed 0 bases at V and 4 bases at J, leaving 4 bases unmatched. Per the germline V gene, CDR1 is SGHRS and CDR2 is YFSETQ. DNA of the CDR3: TGCGCCAGCAGCTTGGGAGAGCGGGAGCCAGATACGCAGTATTTT. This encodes CASSLGEREPDTQYF.

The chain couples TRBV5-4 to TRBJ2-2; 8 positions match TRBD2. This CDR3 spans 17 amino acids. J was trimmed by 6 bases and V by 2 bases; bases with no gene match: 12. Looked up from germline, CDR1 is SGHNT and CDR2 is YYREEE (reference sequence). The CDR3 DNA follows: TGTGCCAGCAGCTTACTCGACGGGACTAGAAGGTCCGGGGAGCTGTTTTTT. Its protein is CASSLLDGTRRSGELFF. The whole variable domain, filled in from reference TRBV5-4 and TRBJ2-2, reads ETGVTQSPTHLIKTRGQQVTLRCSSQSGHNTVSWYQQALGQGPQFIFQYYREEENGRGNFPPRFSGLQFPNYSSELNVNALELDDSALYLCASSLLDGTRRSGELFFGEGSRLTVL.

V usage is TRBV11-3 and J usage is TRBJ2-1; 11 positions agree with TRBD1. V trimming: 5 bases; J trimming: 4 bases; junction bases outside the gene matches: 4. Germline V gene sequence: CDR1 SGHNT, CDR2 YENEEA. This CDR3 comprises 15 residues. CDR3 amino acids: CASSGQGAGYNEQFF. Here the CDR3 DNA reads TGTGCCAGCAGCGGACAGGGGGCGGGGTACAATGAGCAGTTCTTC.

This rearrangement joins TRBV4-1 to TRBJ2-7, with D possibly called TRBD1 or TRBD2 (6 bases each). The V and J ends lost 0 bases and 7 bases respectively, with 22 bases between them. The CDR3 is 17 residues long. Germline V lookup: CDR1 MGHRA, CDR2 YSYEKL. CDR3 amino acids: CASSQDSGRRGGREQYF. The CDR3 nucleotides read TGCGCCAGCAGCCAAGATTCGGGGCGGAGAGGGGGGCGGGAGCAGTACTTC.

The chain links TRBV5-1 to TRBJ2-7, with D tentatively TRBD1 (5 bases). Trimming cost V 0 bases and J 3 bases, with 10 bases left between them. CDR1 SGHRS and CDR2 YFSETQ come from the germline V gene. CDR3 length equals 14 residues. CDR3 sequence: CASSLVQGSYEQYF. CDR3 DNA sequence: TGCGCCAGCAGCTTGGTCCAGGGAAGCTACGAGCAGTACTTC. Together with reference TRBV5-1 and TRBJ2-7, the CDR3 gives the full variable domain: KAGVTQTPRYLIKTRGQQVTLSCSPISGHRSVSWYQQTPGQGLQFLFEYFSETQRNKGNFPGRFSGRQFSNSRSEMNVSTLELGDSALYLCASSLVQGSYEQYFGPGTRLTVT.

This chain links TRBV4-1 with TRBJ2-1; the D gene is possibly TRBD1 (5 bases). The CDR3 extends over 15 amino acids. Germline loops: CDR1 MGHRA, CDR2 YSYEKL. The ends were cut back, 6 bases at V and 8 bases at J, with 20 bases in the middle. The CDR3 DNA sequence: TGCGCCAGCAGTACCGGATCTAGGTGGGGCGATGAGCAGTTCTTC. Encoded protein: CASSTGSRWGDEQFF.

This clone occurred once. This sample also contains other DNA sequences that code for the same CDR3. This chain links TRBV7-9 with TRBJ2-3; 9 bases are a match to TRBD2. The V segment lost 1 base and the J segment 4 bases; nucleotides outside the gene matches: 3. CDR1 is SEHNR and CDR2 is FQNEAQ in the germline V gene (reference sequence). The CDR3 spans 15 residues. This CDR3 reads CASSLVGLAPDTQYF. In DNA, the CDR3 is TGTGCCAGCAGCTTAGTGGGACTAGCCCCAGATACGCAGTATTTT.

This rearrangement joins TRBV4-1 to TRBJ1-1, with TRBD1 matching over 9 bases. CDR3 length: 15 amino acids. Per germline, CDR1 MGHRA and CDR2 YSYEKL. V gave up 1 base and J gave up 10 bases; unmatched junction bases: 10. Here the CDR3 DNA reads TGCGCCAGCAGCCAAGCTACAGGGGGCGTAGTTGTAGCTTTCTTT. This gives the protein CASSQATGGVVVAFF.

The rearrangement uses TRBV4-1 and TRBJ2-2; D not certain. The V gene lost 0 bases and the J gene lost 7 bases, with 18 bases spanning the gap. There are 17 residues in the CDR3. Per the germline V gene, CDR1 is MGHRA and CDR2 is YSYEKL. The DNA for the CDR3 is TGCGCCAGCAGCCAAGATACCGTGCTTGGCGTTGGCGGGGAGCTGTTTTTT. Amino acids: CASSQDTVLGVGGELFF.

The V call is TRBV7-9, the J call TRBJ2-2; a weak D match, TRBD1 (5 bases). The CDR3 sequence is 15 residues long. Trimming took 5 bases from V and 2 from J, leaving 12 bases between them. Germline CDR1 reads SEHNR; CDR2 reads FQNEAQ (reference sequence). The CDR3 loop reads CASSLRQTNTGELFF. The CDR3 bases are TGTGCCAGCAGCCTCCGACAGACCAACACCGGGGAGCTGTTTTTT.

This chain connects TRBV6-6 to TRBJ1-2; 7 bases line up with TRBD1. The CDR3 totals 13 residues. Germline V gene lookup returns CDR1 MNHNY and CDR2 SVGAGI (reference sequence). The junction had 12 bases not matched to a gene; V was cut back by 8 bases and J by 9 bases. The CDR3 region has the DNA TGTGCCAGCCAACAGGGGCGAGGTATAAGCTACACCTTC. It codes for CASQQGRGISYTF.

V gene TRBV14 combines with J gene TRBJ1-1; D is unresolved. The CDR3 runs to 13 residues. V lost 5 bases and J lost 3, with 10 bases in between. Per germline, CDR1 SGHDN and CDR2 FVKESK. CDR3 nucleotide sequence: TGTGCCAGCAGCTTCAGACGGCACACTGAAGCTTTCTTT. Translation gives CASSFRRHTEAFF.

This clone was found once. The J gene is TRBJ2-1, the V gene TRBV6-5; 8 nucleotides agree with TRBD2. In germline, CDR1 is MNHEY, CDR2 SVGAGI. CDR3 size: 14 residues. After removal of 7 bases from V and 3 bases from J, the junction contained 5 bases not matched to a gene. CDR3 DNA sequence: TGTGCCAGCACCCCTGGGACTAGCTACAATGAGCAGTTCTTC. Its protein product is CASTPGTSYNEQFF.

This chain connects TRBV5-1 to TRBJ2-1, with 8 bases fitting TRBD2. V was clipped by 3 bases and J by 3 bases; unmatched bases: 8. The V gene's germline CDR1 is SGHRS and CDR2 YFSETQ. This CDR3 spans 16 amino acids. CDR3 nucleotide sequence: TGCGCCAGCAGCTGGCCTGGGACTAGGGGCTACAATGAGCAGTTCTTC. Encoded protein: CASSWPGTRGYNEQFF. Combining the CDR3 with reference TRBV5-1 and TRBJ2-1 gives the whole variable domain KAGVTQTPRYLIKTRGQQVTLSCSPISGHRSVSWYQQTPGQGLQFLFEYFSETQRNKGNFPGRFSGRQFSNSRSEMNVSTLELGDSALYLCASSWPGTRGYNEQFFGPGTRLTVL.

The CDR3 DNA sequence: TGTGCCTGGAGTGCACTAGCGACCCTCACAGATACGCAGTATTTT. Its protein is CAWSALATLTDTQYF. The rearrangement uses TRBV30 and TRBJ2-3, with TRBD2 identical over 7 bases. CDR3 length: 15 amino acids. Germline assignment: CDR1 GTSNPN and CDR2 SVGIG (reference sequence). V trimming: 1 base; J trimming: 2 bases; junction bases outside the gene matches: 6.

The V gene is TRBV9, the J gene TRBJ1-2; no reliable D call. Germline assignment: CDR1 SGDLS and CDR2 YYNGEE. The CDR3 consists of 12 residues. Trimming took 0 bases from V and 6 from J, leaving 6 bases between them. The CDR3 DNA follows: TGTGCCAGCAGCGTAGTCGAGGATGGCTACACCTTC. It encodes CASSVVEDGYTF.

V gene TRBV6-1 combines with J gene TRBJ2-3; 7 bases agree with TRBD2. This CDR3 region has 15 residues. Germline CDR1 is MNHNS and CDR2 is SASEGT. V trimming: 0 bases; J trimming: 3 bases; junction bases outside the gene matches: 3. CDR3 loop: CASSEAAGVTDTQYF. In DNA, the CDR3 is TGTGCCAGCAGTGAAGCGGCGGGAGTGACAGATACGCAGTATTTT.

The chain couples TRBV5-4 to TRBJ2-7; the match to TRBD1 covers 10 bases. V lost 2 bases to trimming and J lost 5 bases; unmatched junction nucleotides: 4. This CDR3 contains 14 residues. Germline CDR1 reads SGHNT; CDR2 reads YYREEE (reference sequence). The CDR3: CASSFGTGANEQYF. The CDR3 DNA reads TGTGCCAGCAGCTTTGGGACAGGGGCCAACGAGCAGTACTTC.

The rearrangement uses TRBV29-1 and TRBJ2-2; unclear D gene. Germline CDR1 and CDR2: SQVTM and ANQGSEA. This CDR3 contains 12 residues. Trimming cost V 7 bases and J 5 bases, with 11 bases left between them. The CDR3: CSAPVSTGELFF. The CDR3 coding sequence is TGCAGCGCCCCCGTCTCGACCGGGGAGCTGTTTTTT.

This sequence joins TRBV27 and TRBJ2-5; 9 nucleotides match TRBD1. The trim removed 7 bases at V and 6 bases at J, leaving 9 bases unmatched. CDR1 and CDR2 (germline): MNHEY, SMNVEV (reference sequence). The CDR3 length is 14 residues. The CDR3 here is CASTSTGGAKTQYF. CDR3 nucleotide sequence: TGTGCCAGCACTTCTACAGGGGGCGCGAAGACCCAGTACTTC.

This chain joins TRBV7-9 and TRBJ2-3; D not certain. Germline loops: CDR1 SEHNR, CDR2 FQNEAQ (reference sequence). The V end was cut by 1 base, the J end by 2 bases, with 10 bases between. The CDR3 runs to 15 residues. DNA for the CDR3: TGTGCCAGCAGCTTAGAGTCGAGCTTCACAGATACGCAGTATTTT. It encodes CASSLESSFTDTQYF.

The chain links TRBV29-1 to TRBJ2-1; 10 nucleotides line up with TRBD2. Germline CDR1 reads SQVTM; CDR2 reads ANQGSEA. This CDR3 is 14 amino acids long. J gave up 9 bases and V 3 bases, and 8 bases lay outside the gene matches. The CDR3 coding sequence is TGCAGCGTTGAGGGCGGGACTAGCGTTAGTGAGCAGTTCTTC. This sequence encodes CSVEGGTSVSEQFF.

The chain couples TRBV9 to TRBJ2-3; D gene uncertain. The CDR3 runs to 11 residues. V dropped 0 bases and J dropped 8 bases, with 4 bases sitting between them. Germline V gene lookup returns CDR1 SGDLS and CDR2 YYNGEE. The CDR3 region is CASSVDSTQYF. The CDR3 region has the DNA TGTGCCAGCAGCGTAGACAGTACGCAGTATTTT.

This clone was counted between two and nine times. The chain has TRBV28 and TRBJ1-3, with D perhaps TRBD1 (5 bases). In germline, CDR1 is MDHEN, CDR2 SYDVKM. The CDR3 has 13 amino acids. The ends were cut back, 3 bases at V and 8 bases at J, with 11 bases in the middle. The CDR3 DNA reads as TGTGCCAGCAGTTTGGCAGGGTGGGACACCATATATTTT. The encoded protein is CASSLAGWDTIYF.

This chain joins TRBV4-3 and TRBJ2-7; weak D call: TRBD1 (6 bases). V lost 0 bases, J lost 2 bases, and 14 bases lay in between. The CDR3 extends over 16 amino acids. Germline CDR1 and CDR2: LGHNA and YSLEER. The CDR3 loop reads CASSQDIEQGAYEQYF. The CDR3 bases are TGCGCCAGCAGCCAAGATATCGAACAGGGTGCCTACGAGCAGTACTTC.

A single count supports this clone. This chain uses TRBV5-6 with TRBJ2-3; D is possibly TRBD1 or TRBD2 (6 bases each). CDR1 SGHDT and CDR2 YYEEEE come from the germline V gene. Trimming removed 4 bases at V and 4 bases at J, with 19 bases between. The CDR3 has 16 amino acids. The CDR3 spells CASSAARGGGPDTQYF. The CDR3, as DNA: TGTGCCAGCAGCGCCGCACGCGGAGGGGGGCCAGATACGCAGTATTTT.

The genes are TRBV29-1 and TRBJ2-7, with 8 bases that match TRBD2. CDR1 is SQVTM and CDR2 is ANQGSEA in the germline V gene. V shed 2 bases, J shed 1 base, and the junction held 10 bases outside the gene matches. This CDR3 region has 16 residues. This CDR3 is CSVEYKLGLASYEQYF. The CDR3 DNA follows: TGCAGCGTTGAATATAAGCTTGGACTAGCATCCTACGAGCAGTACTTC.

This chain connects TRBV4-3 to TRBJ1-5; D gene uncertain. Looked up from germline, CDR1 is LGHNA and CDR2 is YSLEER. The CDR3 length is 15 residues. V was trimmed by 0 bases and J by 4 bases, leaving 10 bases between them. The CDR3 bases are TGCGCCAGCAGCCAAGATGTTAGAGGTAATCAGCCCCAGCATTTT. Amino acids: CASSQDVRGNQPQHF.

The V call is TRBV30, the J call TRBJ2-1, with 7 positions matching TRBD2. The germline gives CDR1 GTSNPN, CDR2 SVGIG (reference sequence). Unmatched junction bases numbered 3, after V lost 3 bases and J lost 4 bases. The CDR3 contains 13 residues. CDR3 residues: CAWSRGGYNEQFF. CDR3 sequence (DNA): TGTGCCTGGAGCCGGGGAGGGTACAATGAGCAGTTCTTC. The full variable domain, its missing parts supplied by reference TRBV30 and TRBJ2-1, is SQTIHQWPATLVQPVGSPLSLECTVEGTSNPNLYWYRQAAGRGLQLLFYSVGIGQISSEVPQNLSASRPQDRQFILSSKKLLLSDSGFYLCAWSRGGYNEQFFGPGTRLTVL.